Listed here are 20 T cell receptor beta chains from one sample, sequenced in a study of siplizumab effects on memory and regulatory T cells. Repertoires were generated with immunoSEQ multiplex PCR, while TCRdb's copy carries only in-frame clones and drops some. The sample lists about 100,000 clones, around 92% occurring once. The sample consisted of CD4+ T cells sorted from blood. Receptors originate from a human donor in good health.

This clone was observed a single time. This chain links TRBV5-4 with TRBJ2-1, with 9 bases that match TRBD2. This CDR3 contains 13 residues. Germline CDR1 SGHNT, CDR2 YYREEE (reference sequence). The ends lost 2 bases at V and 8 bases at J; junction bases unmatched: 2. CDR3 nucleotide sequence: TGTGCCAGCAGCTTCGCGGGGGGGGATGAGCAGTTCTTC. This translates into CASSFAGGDEQFF.

CDR3 sequence reads: CASRRTGATGGYTF. The CDR3 nucleotides are TGTGCCAGCAGGCGTACAGGGGCGACGGGAGGCTACACCTTC. The V and J genes are TRBV6-4 and TRBJ1-2; 7 bases are shared with TRBD1. This CDR3 is 14 amino acids long. Germline V gives CDR1 MRHNA, CDR2 SNTAGT. V dropped 6 bases and J dropped 8; count of bases not matched to a gene: 12.

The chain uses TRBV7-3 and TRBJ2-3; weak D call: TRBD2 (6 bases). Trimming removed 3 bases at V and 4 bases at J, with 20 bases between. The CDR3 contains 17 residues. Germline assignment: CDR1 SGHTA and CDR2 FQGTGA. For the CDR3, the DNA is TGTGCCAGCAGCTTGGGGGGTAGTCCGTGGTCGGCAGATACGCAGTATTTT. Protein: CASSLGGSPWSADTQYF.

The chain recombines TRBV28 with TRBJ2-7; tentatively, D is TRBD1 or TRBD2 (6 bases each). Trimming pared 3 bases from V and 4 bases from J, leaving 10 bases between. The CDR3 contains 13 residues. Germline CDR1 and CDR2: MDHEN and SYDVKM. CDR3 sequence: CASSFGGGYEQYF. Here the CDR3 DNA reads TGTGCCAGCAGTTTTGGAGGGGGGTACGAGCAGTACTTC.

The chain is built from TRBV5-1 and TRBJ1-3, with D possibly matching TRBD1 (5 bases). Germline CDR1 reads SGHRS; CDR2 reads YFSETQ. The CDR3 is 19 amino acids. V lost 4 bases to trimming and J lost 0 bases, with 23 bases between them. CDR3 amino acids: CASSLRAQGVMSSGNTIYF. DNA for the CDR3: TGCGCCAGCAGCCTGCGGGCCCAGGGCGTGATGAGCTCTGGAAACACCATATATTTT.

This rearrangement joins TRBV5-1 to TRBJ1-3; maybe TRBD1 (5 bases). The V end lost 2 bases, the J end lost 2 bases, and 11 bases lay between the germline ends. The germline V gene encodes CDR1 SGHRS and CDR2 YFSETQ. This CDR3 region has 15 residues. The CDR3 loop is CASSFGGPTGNTIYF. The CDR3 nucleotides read TGCGCCAGCAGCTTTGGGGGACCCACTGGAAACACCATATATTTT.

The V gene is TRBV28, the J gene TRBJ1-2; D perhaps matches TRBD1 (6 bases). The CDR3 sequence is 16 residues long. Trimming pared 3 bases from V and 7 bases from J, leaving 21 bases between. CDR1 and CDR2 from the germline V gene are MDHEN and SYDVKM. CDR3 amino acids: CASSLGVGGPMVGYTF. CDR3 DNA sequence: TGTGCCAGCAGTTTGGGGGTTGGGGGGCCTATGGTTGGCTACACCTTC.

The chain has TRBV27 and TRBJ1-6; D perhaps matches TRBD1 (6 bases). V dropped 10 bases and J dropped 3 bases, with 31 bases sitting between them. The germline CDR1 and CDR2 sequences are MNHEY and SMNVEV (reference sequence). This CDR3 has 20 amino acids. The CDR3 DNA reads TGTGCCACAACTTCCGGTTCAAGTGAACAGGGACCCAGCTATAATTCACCCCTCCACTTT. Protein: CATTSGSSEQGPSYNSPLHF.

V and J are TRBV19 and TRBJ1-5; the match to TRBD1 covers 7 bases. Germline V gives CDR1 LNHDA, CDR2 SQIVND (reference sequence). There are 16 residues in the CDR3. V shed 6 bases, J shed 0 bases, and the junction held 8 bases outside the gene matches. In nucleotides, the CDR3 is TGTGCCAGTAGGGGAATAGGGGGCGCTAGCAATCAGCCCCAGCATTTT. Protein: CASRGIGGASNQPQHF.

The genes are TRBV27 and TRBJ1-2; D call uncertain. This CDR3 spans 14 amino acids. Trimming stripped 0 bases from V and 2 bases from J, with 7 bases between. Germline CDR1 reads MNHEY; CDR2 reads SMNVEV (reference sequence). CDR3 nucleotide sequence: TGTGCCAGCAGTTTATCAGGGTCCAACTATGGCTACACCTTC. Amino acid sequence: CASSLSGSNYGYTF.

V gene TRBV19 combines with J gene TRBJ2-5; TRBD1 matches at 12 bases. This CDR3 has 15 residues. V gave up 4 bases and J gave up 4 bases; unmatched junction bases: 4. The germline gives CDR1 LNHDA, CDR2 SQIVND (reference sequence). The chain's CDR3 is CASSTRDRGPETQYF. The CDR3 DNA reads TGTGCCAGTAGTACCCGGGACAGGGGGCCAGAGACCCAGTACTTC.

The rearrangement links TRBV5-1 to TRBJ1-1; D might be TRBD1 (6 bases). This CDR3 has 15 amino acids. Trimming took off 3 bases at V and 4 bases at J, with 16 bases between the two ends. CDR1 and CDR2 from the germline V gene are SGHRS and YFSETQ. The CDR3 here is CASSWGGDRGTEAFF. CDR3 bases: TGCGCCAGCAGCTGGGGGGGCGATCGGGGCACTGAAGCTTTCTTT. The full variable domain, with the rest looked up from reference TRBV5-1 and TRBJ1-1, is KAGVTQTPRYLIKTRGQQVTLSCSPISGHRSVSWYQQTPGQGLQFLFEYFSETQRNKGNFPGRFSGRQFSNSRSEMNVSTLELGDSALYLCASSWGGDRGTEAFFGQGTRLTVV.

This chain's CDR3 is CASSQRRGGLRNEQFF. The CDR3 region has the DNA TGTGCCAGCAGCCAACGGCGGGGGGGCCTCCGAAATGAGCAGTTCTTC. The chain employs TRBV27 and TRBJ2-1; 9 bases are a match to TRBD2. Per germline, CDR1 MNHEY and CDR2 SMNVEV (reference sequence). CDR3 length: 16 residues. The junction had 13 bases not matched to a gene; V was cut back by 6 bases and J by 7 bases.

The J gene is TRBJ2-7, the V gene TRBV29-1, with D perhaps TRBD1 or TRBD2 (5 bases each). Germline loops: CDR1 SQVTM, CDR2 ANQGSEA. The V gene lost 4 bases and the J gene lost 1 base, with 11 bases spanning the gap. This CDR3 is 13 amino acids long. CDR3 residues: CSVVGARSYEQYF. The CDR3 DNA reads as TGCAGCGTTGTCGGGGCCCGATCCTACGAGCAGTACTTC.

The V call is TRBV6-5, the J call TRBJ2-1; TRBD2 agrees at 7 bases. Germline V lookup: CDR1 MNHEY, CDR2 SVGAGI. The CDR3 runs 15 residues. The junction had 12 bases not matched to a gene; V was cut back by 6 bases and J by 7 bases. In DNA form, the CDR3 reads TGTGCCAGCAGGAATAGGGTAGCGGGTGGGAATGAGCAGTTCTTC. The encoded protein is CASRNRVAGGNEQFF.

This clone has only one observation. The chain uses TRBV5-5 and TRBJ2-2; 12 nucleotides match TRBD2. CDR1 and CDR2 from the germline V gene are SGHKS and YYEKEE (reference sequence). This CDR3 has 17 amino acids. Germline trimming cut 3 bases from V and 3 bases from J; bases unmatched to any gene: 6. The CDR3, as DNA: TGTGCCAGCAGCTCCGCTAGCGGGGGGGCCTACACCGGGGAGCTGTTTTTT. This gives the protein CASSSASGGAYTGELFF.

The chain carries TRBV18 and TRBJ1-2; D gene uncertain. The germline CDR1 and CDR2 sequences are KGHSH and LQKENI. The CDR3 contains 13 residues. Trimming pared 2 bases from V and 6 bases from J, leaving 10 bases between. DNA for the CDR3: TGTGCCAGCTCACCATCTTCAGGCAATGGCTACACCTTC. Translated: CASSPSSGNGYTF.

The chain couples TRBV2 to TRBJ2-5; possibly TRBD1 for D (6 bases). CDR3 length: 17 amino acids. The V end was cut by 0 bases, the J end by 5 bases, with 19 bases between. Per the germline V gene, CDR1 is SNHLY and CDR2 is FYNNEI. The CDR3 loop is CASSEAWSRTVSETQYF. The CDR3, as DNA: TGTGCCAGCAGTGAAGCCTGGAGTCGGACAGTTAGTGAGACCCAGTACTTC.

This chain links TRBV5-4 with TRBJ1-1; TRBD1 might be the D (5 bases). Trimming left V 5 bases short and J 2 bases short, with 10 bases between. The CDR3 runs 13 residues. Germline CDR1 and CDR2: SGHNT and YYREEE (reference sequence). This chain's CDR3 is CASSFDRNTEAFF. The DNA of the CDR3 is TGTGCCAGCAGTTTTGACAGAAACACTGAAGCTTTCTTT.

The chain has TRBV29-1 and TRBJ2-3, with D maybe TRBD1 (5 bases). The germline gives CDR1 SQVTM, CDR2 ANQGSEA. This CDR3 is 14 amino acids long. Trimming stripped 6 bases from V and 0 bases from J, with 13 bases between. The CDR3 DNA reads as TGCAGCGTATGGCCCCCAGGGAGCACAGATACGCAGTATTTT. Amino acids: CSVWPPGSTDTQYF.